The rows below give T cell receptor beta chains drawn from one sample of a study of T cells after yellow fever vaccination. MiXCR was run by TCRdb on the 5' RACE reads, yielding one entry per CDR3 protein. The sample includes 80,000 to 100,000 distinct CDR3 sequences, around 5.8% of them seen just once. The sequences come from CD8+ T cells sorted from PBMCs, collected 10 days after the yellow fever booster vaccination. The receptors were sampled from a man aged 18-30 years who received the YFV17D yellow fever vaccine. Both conserved end residues are trimmed from each CDR3. Fields, in order: V gene, J gene, CDR3 protein.

TRBV5-1	TRBJ1-1	ASSLGVWDRDMNTEAF
TRBV6-5	TRBJ2-2	ASSSTGANTGELF
TRBV18	TRBJ2-2	ASSPWDLVGNTGELF
TRBV4-2	TRBJ1-2	ASSPQRQSNYGYT
TRBV7-9	TRBJ1-4	ASSSDTEWEKLF
TRBV7-6	TRBJ2-6	ASREQGQTFSGANVLT
TRBV19	TRBJ1-6	ASSSGQKITRSYNSPLH
TRBV24-1	TRBJ2-5	ATSSGPGTQY
TRBV4-3	TRBJ1-1	ASSQETVVTNTEAF
TRBV27	TRBJ2-3	ASSSGVAGGKDTQY
TRBV11-2	TRBJ2-1	ASTTGTSGYNEQF
TRBV5-8	TRBJ1-5	ASSLYGTASNQPQH
TRBV4-1	TRBJ2-7	ASSQGVREQY
TRBV7-8	TRBJ1-2	ASSLLPWNYGYT
TRBV4-1	TRBJ1-2	ASSRTSEGDYGYT
TRBV7-8	TRBJ2-5	ASSLMETQY
TRBV4-3	TRBJ1-5	ASSQIGERQPQH
TRBV7-6	TRBJ2-1	ASSGTGLFYNEQF
TRBV15	TRBJ2-7	ATSGGLGTLVNEQY
TRBV7-2	TRBJ1-2	ASAQPYRALVSGYT
TRBV4-1	TRBJ2-6	ASSLPGESLSGANVLT
TRBV9	TRBJ2-5	ASSVGVREEETQY
TRBV5-1	TRBJ2-5	ASSPGQYQETQY
TRBV20-1	TRBJ2-1	SARDRANNEQF
TRBV5-4	TRBJ1-1	ASSSTDYRGLNTEAF
TRBV4-1	TRBJ1-2	ASSQDSADYYGYT
TRBV12-3/TRBV12-4	TRBJ2-5	ASSQGQKETQY
TRBV5-6	TRBJ2-5	ASSSRDGEETQY
TRBV9	TRBJ2-3	ASSVETGEVSTDTQY
TRBV18	TRBJ2-3	ASSPWTAAITRDTQY
TRBV4-1	TRBJ2-5	ASSQGHSGGAEETQY
TRBV9	TRBJ2-7	ASSVGSEQNYEQY
TRBV9	TRBJ1-1	ASSNPPGQGAGNTEAF
TRBV6-6	TRBJ2-2	ASSYSSKRVGELF
TRBV27	TRBJ1-6	ASSFLNYNSPLH
TRBV7-9	TRBJ2-7	ASSIGTGAYEQY
TRBV4-1	TRBJ2-3	ASSQSGDLTDTQY
TRBV5-1	TRBJ1-1	ASSLGQANTEAF
TRBV6-1	TRBJ1-4	ASSDSLATNEKLF
TRBV7-8	TRBJ2-5	ASSPGQGEGETQY
TRBV27	TRBJ2-1	ASSWGGDNEQF
TRBV7-3	TRBJ2-1	ASSFRPLAGGVWSSYNEQF
TRBV5-6	TRBJ2-1	ASSLDSSYNEQF
TRBV7-2	TRBJ2-5	ASRPQGQETQY
TRBV19	TRBJ1-2	ASSRQGAIGSYGYT
TRBV9	TRBJ2-1	ASSVGGINEQF